This T cell receptor (beta chain) was found in a study of T cell responses to AZD1222 COVID-19 vaccine (TCRdb year 2021). The study in broad terms: AZD1222 recipients whose second dose came at about 4 weeks and those whose second dose came at about 12 weeks were combined into one group, since spike-specific TCR depth and breadth did not differ between the two schedules. TCR sequencing covered 233 trial participants: 207 given two doses of AZD1222 and approximately 26 given two doses of MenACWY control vaccine. Trial participants were enrolled into age subgroups of 18-55, 56-69 and 70-plus years, which contained roughly 150, 30 and 60 TCR-sequenced participants, respectively. On the study overall, not on this receptor specifically: CD4 TCRs associated with the vaccine covered the entire spike protein, and the dominant responses were in regions 160-218 and 743-854. Conclusions about previously exposed vaccinees are limited because only five to seven AZD1222 recipients were SARS-CoV-2 seropositive at baseline. In the small 56-69-year group, the increase in depth fell short of significance, most likely because of low power. Participants were mostly white British, with more females than males. The authors suggested clonal diversity may have been underestimated. Because no day 14 peak-response samples were available, repertoires were characterized only after the peak T cell response. Reportedly, close to half of the unique spike-specific TCRs recognized epitopes lying outside the regions that are mutated in the B.1.351 and B.1.1.7 variants. A significant rise in spike-specific TCR breadth and depth was observed after two AZD1222 doses relative to day 0 and relative to MenACWY recipients.

This clone was recorded a few times. Which antigen it targets is not known. No per-base quality is available; no much larger clone lies one base away. The CDR3 regions of human TCRbeta chains were analyzed by immunosequencing. For the original study's pipeline: TCRs in the repertoires were compared against a reference library of SARS-CoV-2-specific TCRs that had been generated with the MIRA antigen-specificity platform. Breadth meant the fraction of unique TCRs that were SARS-CoV-2-associated, whereas depth meant the fraction of total T cells that were SARS-CoV-2-associated. Each spike-specific TCR was assigned to its reactive spike region and to a CD4 or CD8 class using the MIRA data. Log10-transformed breadth and depth values were compared by one-way ANOVA with Sidak's multiple comparisons tests. TCRdb carries this immuneACCESS record with in-frame sequences only. Its versions omit some clonotypes, under half of them owing to an unresolved V gene in the studies checked, with the rest unexplained. D and trimming were read from the DNA, whereas the V and J calls and clone size are those reported in that table. Present in this sample are 95,000 to 150,000 clones, roughly 87% of which were seen just once. Jointly, the top ten make up around 9.4% of the sample.

CDR1 and CDR2 (SNHLY, FYNNEI) derive from the germline V gene. V was cut back by 8 bases and J by 3 bases, leaving a gap of 19 bases between them. From the cysteine up to the phenylalanine, the CDR3 has a length of 16 residues. The sequence is cut down to CDR3 DNA, 48 bases in frame from base 1. The time point label of this sample denotes: baseline before first vaccination. Samples from vaccinated people were obtained from the UK trials COV001 and COV002, which included a single-blind randomized controlled phase 2/3 trial of AZD1222 (ChAdOx1 nCoV-19) in healthy adults. Trial participant PBMC samples were collected at day 0 and day 28 after the second dose for TCRbeta chain sequencing.

This TCR was sampled from an adult in good health. Sequences were derived from peripheral blood, sampled on day 0 of AZD1222 vaccination. This receptor chain uses TRBV2 and TRBJ2-2; the D gene is perhaps TRBD1 or TRBD2, as each covers 5 bases. The CDR3 region: CASLPTGRGDTGELFF. The nucleotide sequence is TGTGCCAGCCTCCCCACCGGCCGAGGGGACACCGGGGAGCTGTTTTTT.